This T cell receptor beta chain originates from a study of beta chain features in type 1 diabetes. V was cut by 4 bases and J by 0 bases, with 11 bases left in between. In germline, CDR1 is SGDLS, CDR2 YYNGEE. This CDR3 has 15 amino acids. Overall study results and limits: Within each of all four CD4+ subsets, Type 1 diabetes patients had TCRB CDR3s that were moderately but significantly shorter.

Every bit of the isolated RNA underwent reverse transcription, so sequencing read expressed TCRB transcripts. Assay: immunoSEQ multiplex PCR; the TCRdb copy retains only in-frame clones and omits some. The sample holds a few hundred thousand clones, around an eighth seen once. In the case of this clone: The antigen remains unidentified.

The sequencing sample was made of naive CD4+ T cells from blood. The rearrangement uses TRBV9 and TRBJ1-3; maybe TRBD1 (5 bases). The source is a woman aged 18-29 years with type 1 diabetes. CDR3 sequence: CASSPRTGSGNTIYF. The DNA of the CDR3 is TGTGCCAGCAGCCCCCGAACAGGCTCTGGAAACACCATATATTTT.